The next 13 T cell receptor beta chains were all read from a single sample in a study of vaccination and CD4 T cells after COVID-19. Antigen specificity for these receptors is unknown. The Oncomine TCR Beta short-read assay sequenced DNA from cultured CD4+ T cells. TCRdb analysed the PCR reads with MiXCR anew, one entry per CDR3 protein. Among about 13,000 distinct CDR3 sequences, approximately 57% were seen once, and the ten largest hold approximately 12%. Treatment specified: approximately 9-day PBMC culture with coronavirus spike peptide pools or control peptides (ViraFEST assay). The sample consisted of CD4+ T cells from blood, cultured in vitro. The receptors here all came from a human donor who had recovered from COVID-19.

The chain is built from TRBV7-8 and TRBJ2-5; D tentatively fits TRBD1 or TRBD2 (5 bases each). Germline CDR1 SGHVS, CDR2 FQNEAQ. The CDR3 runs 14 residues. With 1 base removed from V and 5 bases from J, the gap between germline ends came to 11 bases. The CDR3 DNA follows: TGTGCCAGCAGCTTAGGGTGGGGGTTGGAGACCCAGTACTTC. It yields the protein CASSLGWGLETQYF.

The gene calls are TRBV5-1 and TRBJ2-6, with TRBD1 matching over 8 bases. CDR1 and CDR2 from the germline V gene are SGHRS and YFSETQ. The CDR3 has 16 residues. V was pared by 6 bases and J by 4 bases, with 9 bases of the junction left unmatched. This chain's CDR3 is CASKDRGNIGANVLTF. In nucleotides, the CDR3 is TGCGCCAGCAAAGACAGGGGTAATATCGGGGCCAACGTCCTGACTTTC.

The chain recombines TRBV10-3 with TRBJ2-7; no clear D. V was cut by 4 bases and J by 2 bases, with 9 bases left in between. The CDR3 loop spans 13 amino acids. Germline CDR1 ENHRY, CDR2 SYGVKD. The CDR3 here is CAISAVGAYEQYF. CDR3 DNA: TGTGCCATCAGTGCGGTTGGGGCCTACGAGCAGTACTTC.

The chain's CDR3 is CASSRPAGGPGEQFF. The CDR3, as DNA: TGTGCCAGCAGCAGGCCCGCGGGAGGGCCGGGTGAGCAGTTCTTC. The chain couples TRBV5-5 to TRBJ2-1, with 9 positions matching TRBD2. The V segment lost 4 bases and the J segment 9 bases; nucleotides outside the gene matches: 11. Germline-derived CDR1 and CDR2 are SGHKS and YYEKEE (reference sequence). This CDR3 is built from 15 residues.

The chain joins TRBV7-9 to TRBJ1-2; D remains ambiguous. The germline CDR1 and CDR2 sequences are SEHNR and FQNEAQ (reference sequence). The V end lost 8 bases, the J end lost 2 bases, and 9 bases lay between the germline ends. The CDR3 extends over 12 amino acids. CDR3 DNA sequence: TGTGCCAGCTCTACTCCCAACTATGGCTACACCTTC. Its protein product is CASSTPNYGYTF.

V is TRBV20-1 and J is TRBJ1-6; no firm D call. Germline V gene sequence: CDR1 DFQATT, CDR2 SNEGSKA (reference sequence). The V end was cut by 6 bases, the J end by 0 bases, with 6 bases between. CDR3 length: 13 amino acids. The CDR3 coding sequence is TGCAGTGCGCCGAACTCCTATAATTCACCCCTCCACTTT. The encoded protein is CSAPNSYNSPLHF.

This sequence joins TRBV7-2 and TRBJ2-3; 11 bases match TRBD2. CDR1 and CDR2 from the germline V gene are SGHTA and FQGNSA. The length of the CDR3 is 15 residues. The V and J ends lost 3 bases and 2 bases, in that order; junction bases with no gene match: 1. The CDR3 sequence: CASSFSGRATDTQYF. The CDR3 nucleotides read TGTGCCAGCAGCTTTAGCGGGAGGGCCACAGATACGCAGTATTTT.

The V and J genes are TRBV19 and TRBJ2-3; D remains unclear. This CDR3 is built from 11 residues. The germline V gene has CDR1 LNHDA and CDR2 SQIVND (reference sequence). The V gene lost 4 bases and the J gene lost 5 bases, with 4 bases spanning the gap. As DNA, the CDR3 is TGTGCCAGTAGTAGTCAAGATACGCAGTATTTT. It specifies CASSSQDTQYF.

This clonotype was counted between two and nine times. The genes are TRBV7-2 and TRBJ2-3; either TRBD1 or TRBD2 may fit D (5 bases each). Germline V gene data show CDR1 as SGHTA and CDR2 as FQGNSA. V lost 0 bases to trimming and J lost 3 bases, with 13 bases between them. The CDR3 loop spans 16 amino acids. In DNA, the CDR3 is TGTGCCAGCAGCTTAGCGCTGGGGCGGGCAACAGATACGCAGTATTTT. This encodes CASSLALGRATDTQYF.

The CDR3 is CASSLRTSDEQFF. The CDR3 region has the DNA TGTGCCAGCAGCTTACGGACTAGCGATGAGCAGTTCTTC. The gene calls are TRBV7-3 and TRBJ2-1; 9 positions agree with TRBD2. CDR1 and CDR2 (germline): SGHTA, FQGTGA. The CDR3 totals 13 residues. V dropped 2 bases and J dropped 8; count of bases not matched to a gene: 1.

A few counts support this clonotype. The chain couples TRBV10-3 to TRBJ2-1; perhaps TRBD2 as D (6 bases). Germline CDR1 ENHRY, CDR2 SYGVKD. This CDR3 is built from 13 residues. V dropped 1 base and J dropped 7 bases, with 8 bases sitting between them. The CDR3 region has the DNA TGTGCCATCAGTGAGTTTGCGGGAAATGAGCAGTTCTTC. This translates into CAISEFAGNEQFF.

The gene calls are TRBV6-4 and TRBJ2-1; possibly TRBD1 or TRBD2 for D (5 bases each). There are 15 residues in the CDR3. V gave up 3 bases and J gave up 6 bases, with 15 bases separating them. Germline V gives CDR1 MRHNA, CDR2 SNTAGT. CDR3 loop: CASSEREGSGNEQFF. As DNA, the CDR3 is TGTGCCAGCAGTGAAAGAGAGGGGTCTGGCAATGAGCAGTTCTTC.

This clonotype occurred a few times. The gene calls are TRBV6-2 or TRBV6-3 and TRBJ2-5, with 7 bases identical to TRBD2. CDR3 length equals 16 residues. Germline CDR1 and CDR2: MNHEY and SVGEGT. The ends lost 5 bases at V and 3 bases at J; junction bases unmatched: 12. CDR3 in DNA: TGTGCCAGCAGTGCGGGGAGGCGGGAGATTGAAGAGACCCAGTACTTC. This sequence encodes CASSAGRREIEETQYF.